One T cell receptor (beta chain) is described in this entry. Assay used: immunoSEQ multiplex PCR; TCRdb lists only in-frame clones, some missing. The data contain about 190,000 clones, roughly four fifths of them singletons. Germline V gene sequence: CDR1 SNHLY, CDR2 FYNNEI. The CDR3 contains 12 residues. Trimming took 9 bases from V and 7 from J; bases not matched to a gene: 6. This specimen comes from a study of blood T cell repertoires in COVID-19. Study-level information: The origin of the acute and convalescent COVID-19 samples was the United States, Italy and Spain.

The rearrangement uses TRBV2 and TRBJ1-2, with 9 positions matching TRBD1. The origin of this receptor is a woman aged 25 to 39 with acute or convalescent COVID-19. The specimen sequenced was peripheral blood. In DNA form, the CDR3 reads TGTGCCAGGAGGACAGGGGTGAGTGGCTACACCTTC. Translating it yields CARRTGVSGYTF.